Sequencing of this T cell receptor (beta chain) was carried out in a study of tumor T cells in aggressive B-cell lymphoma. The protocol was immunoSEQ multiplex PCR, while the TCRdb copy is restricted to in-frame clones and leaves out a portion. The sample yields 1,200 or so clones, about nine tenths seen once. With 3 bases removed from V and 8 bases from J, the gap between germline ends came to 11 bases. The V gene's germline CDR1 is LNHDA and CDR2 SQIVND (reference sequence). The CDR3 is 14 amino acids. The sequence was obtained from an adult with diffuse large B cell lymphoma. The genes are TRBV19 and TRBJ2-6; D unresolved. Sequencing was carried out using tumor tissue. The CDR3 nucleotides are TGTGCCAGTAGTATTTCTATCCCGACCAACGTCCTGACTTTC. This gives the protein CASSISIPTNVLTF.